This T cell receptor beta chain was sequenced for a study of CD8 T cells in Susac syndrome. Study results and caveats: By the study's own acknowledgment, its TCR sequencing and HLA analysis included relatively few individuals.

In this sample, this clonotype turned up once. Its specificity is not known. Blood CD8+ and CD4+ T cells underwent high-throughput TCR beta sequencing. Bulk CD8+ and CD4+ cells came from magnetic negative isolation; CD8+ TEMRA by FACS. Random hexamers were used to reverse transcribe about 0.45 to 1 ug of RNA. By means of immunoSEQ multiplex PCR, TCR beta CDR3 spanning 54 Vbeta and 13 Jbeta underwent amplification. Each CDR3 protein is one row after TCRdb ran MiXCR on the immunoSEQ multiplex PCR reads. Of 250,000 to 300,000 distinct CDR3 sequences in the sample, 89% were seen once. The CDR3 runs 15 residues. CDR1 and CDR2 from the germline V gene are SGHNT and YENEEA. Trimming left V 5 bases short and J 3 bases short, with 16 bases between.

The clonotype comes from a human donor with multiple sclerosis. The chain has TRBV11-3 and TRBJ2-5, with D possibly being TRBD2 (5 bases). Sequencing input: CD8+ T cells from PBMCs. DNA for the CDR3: TGTGCCAGCAGCCGCGGGTGGAGTAACAAAGAGACCCAGTACTTC. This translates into CASSRGWSNKETQYF.